These 17 T cell receptor beta chains originate from one sample sequenced in a study of cytomegalovirus exposure and HLA in healthy donors (dated by TCRdb to 2016 to 2017). The library came from the immunoSEQ multiplex PCR assay. A mixture of 60 forward primers for TCR Vbeta segments and 13 reverse primers for TCR Jbeta segments was used in the multiplex PCR. TCRdb took this table from immuneACCESS and kept in-frame rearrangements with V and J called. Such tables lack part of the clones; where checked against another copy, unresolved V genes explain under half of the gap, and the rest is unexplained. The sample table shows over 55,000 clones, and 55% to 80% are seen once. The ten most abundant clones make up 7.6% of the sample. The sequenced material came from PBMCs. These receptors were taken from a man aged 35-49 years in good health and CMV-seropositive.

The rearrangement joins TRBV10-3 to TRBJ1-1; D is undetermined. Trimming took 2 bases from V and 4 from J, leaving 17 bases between them. The germline V gene has CDR1 ENHRY and CDR2 SYGVKD. The CDR3 spans 16 residues. The CDR3 sequence: CAISEPRGQRATEAFF. CDR3 nucleotides: TGTGCCATCAGTGAGCCCCGAGGTCAGCGTGCCACTGAAGCTTTCTTT.

This clone was observed a few times. The chain carries TRBV7-8 and TRBJ2-1; the match to TRBD2 covers 15 bases. The CDR3 loop spans 16 amino acids. CDR1 is SGHVS and CDR2 is FQNEAQ in the germline V gene. V trimming: 4 bases; J trimming: 8 bases; junction bases outside the gene matches: 6. The CDR3 protein is CASSSGTSGRLHEQFF. CDR3 nucleotides: TGTGCCAGCAGCTCCGGGACTAGCGGGAGGCTCCATGAGCAGTTCTTC.

V and J are TRBV18 and TRBJ1-2, with 9 bases that match TRBD1. The V gene's germline CDR1 is KGHSH and CDR2 LQKENI. The V gene end was trimmed by 5 bases and the J gene end by 4 bases; junction bases not matched to a gene: 11. The CDR3 is made up of 16 amino acids. DNA for the CDR3: TGTGCCAGCTCATCAACCGGGACAGGGTTATCCTATGGCTACACCTTC. It translates to CASSSTGTGLSYGYTF.

This clone was detected only a few times. The gene calls are TRBV19 and TRBJ2-1, with a tentative D call TRBD2 (6 bases). There are 15 residues in the CDR3. The germline V and J ends were trimmed by 6 bases and 5 bases, with 17 bases remaining between them. Germline CDR1 is LNHDA and CDR2 is SQIVND (reference sequence). CDR3 nucleotide sequence: TGTGCCAGTAGGCTTTACGGGAGCAATCACAATGAGCAGTTCTTC. It translates to CASRLYGSNHNEQFF.

The CDR3 spells CASSPRDIDTEAFF. In DNA, the CDR3 is TGTGCCAGCAGCCCCCGGGACATTGACACTGAAGCTTTCTTT. The gene calls are TRBV7-9 and TRBJ1-1; maybe TRBD1 (6 bases). The germline CDR1 and CDR2 sequences are SEHNR and FQNEAQ (reference sequence). Trimming pared 5 bases from V and 3 bases from J, leaving 13 bases between. This CDR3 spans 14 amino acids.

The chain links TRBV2 to TRBJ1-5; possible D gene TRBD1, 5 bases. This CDR3 is 13 amino acids long. Deletions cut 7 bases from V and 7 bases from J, with 14 bases between. In germline, CDR1 is SNHLY, CDR2 FYNNEI. The CDR3 reads CASNQGTAQPQHF. The CDR3, as DNA: TGTGCCAGCAACCAGGGTACGGCGCAGCCCCAGCATTTT.

The V gene is TRBV7-9, the J gene TRBJ2-7, with D maybe TRBD2 (6 bases). CDR3 size: 14 residues. Per germline, CDR1 SEHNR and CDR2 FQNEAQ (reference sequence). Trimming removed 3 bases at V and 0 bases at J, with 9 bases between. DNA for the CDR3: TGTGCCAGCAGCTTCGACGGGAGCTCCTACGAGCAGTACTTC. This translates into CASSFDGSSYEQYF.

The chain combines TRBV30 with TRBJ2-1; TRBD1 matches at 10 bases. The CDR3 is 17 residues long. Looked up from germline, CDR1 is GTSNPN and CDR2 is SVGIG (reference sequence). The V gene end was trimmed by 7 bases and the J gene end by 10 bases; junction bases not matched to a gene: 22. The CDR3 is CASANNPRDRGFFEQFF. CDR3 bases: TGTGCCTCCGCTAACAATCCCCGGGACAGGGGTTTTTTCGAGCAGTTCTTC. The variable domain in full, with the rest retrieved from reference TRBV30 and TRBJ2-1, is SQTIHQWPATLVQPVGSPLSLECTVEGTSNPNLYWYRQAAGRGLQLLFYSVGIGQISSEVPQNLSASRPQDRQFILSSKKLLLSDSGFYLCASANNPRDRGFFEQFFGPGTRLTVL.

The genes are TRBV7-3 and TRBJ1-1; TRBD1 might be the D (6 bases). The CDR3 runs to 13 residues. The ends were cut back, 5 bases at V and 1 base at J, with 8 bases in the middle. The germline V gene has CDR1 SGHTA and CDR2 FQGTGA. CDR3 in amino acids: CASSTGQNTEAFF. The CDR3 DNA follows: TGTGCCAGCAGCACGGGACAGAACACTGAAGCTTTCTTT.

This clone was seen once. The V gene is TRBV9, the J gene TRBJ2-2, with 9 positions matching TRBD1. V shed 2 bases, J shed 5 bases, and the junction held 7 bases outside the gene matches. There are 16 residues in the CDR3. Germline V gene lookup returns CDR1 SGDLS and CDR2 YYNGEE. As DNA, the CDR3 is TGTGCCAGCAGCGTCATAGGACAGGGGTGGACCGGGGAGCTGTTTTTT. Translated: CASSVIGQGWTGELFF.

The chain carries TRBV7-8 and TRBJ1-1; the D is unclear. V lost 8 bases to trimming and J lost 4 bases, with 29 bases between them. Germline V gene sequence: CDR1 SGHVS, CDR2 FQNEAQ. The CDR3 is 18 amino acids. CDR3 protein: CASQQLITGLLLGTEAFF. The CDR3 coding sequence is TGTGCCAGCCAGCAGCTTATAACGGGTCTATTATTGGGCACTGAAGCTTTCTTT.

The V call is TRBV6-5, the J call TRBJ1-3, with 8 bases fitting TRBD1. Per germline, CDR1 MNHEY and CDR2 SVGAGI. This CDR3 contains 13 residues. The V segment lost 2 bases and the J segment 7 bases; nucleotides outside the gene matches: 1. The CDR3 sequence is CASSYRQGNTIYF. DNA for the CDR3: TGTGCCAGCAGTTACCGACAGGGGAACACCATATATTTT.

The chain uses TRBV7-2 and TRBJ1-5; 8 bases match TRBD1. This CDR3 has 19 amino acids. V was pared by 5 bases and J by 0 bases, with 15 bases of the junction left unmatched. Germline V CDR1 and CDR2: SGHTA, FQGNSA. The CDR3 is CASSPDPGTGADSNQPQHF. CDR3 DNA sequence: TGTGCCAGCAGCCCCGACCCCGGGACAGGCGCCGATAGCAATCAGCCCCAGCATTTT.

This clone was observed a single time. The V and J genes are TRBV2 and TRBJ2-2, with 9 bases lining up with TRBD2. Germline CDR1 reads SNHLY; CDR2 reads FYNNEI. There are 15 residues in the CDR3. V lost 8 bases to trimming and J lost 4 bases; unmatched junction nucleotides: 8. CDR3 sequence reads: CASESGGWVTGELFF. For the CDR3, the DNA is TGTGCCAGCGAGAGCGGGGGGTGGGTCACCGGGGAGCTGTTTTTT.

This chain links TRBV18 with TRBJ1-1, with no clear D. V was cut by 2 bases and J by 1 base, with 8 bases left in between. Germline assignment: CDR1 KGHSH and CDR2 LQKENI. The CDR3 covers 14 residues. This chain's CDR3 is CASSPLVANTEAFF. The CDR3 region has the DNA TGTGCCAGCTCACCATTGGTGGCGAACACTGAAGCTTTCTTT.

This rearrangement joins TRBV19 to TRBJ1-2, with D possibly matching TRBD1 (6 bases). Germline lookup yields CDR1 LNHDA and CDR2 SQIVND (reference sequence). V gave up 5 bases and J gave up 2 bases, with 15 bases separating them. This CDR3 is 15 amino acids long. The CDR3 protein is CASSLQGIINYGYTF. The CDR3 nucleotides read TGTGCCAGTAGTCTACAGGGAATTATAAACTATGGCTACACCTTC.

This clone occurred a few times. The chain combines TRBV7-2 with TRBJ2-5; D perhaps matches TRBD2 (7 bases). This CDR3 has 14 residues. Germline CDR1 SGHTA, CDR2 FQGNSA. V lost 6 bases to trimming and J lost 4 bases, with 15 bases between them. The CDR3 reads CASSWGGGGETQYF. The CDR3 DNA sequence: TGTGCCAGCAGTTGGGGAGGGGGGGGAGAGACCCAGTACTTC.